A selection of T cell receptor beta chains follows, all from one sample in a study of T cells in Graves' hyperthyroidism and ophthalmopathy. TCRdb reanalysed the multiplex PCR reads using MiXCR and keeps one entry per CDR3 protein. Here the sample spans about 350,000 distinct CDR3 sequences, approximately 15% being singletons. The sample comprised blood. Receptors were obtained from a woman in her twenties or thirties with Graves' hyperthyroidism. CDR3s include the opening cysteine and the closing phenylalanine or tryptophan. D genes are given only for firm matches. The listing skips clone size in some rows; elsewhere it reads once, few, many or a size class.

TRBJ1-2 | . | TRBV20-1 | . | TGCAGTGGGAGGGTTGGGGAGGGGGGCTACACCTTC | CSGRVGEGGYTF
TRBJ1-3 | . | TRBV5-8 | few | TGTGCCAGCAGCTCGCAACAGGCAACGGGGGGAAACACCATATATTTT | CASSSQQATGGNTIYF
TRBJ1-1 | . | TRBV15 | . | TGTGCCACCAGCAGGCAGTTGAACACTGAAGCTTTCTTT | CATSRQLNTEAFF
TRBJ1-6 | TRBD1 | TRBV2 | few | TGTGCCAGCACTCGGTACAGGGGAAGTTCACCCCTCCACTTT | CASTRYRGSSPLHF
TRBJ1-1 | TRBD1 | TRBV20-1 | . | TGCAGTGCTAGTCTGGACAGGTGGTCGAACACTGAAGCTTTCTTT | CSASLDRWSNTEAFF
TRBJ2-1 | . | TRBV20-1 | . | TGCAGTGCCTATCCAGGGGGCGCCGGCAGCGGGGGTTACAATGAGCAGTTCTTC | CSAYPGGAGSGGYNEQFF
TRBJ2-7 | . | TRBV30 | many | TGTGCCTGGAGTACCCGACTGGGCCCTTCCTACGAGCAGTACTTC | CAWSTRLGPSYEQYF
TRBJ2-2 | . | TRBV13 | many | TGTGCCAGCAGCTTATGGGGGGAGCTGTTTTTT | CASSLWGELFF
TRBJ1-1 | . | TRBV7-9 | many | TGTGCCAGCAGCTTTATTAGGGGGACTGAAGCTTTCTTT | CASSFIRGTEAFF
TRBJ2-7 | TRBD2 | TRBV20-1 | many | TGCAGTGCTCGAACTAGCGGGACCTACGAGCAGTACTTC | CSARTSGTYEQYF